This is a list of T cell receptor beta chains from one sample in a study of identifying expanded T cells in peripheral blood. Sequencing used immunoSEQ multiplex PCR; TCRdb keeps in-frame clones, though not all of them. Here the sample spans 50,000 to 70,000 clones, approximately 89% being singletons. Sequencing was performed on blood. These receptors originate from a person between 18 and 70 years old in good health. The CDR3 runs from the conserved cysteine through the conserved F or W. The order of the fields is V gene, J gene, D gene, clone size, CDR3 DNA, CDR3 protein. The D gene is left open where the match is weak. Clone size is given for some rows only: seen once, a few or many times, or a class if the clone is expanded.

>TRBV28|TRBJ2-7|TRBD1|-
TGTGCCAGCAGTTTTATTCCGGGACAGGGGTTTTACGAGCAGTACTTC
CASSFIPGQGFYEQYF
>TRBV5-1|TRBJ2-7|TRBD2|few
TGCGCCAGCAGCTTGGGGCGGGAGGTGCAGTACTTC
CASSLGREVQYF
>TRBV9|TRBJ2-2|-|-
TGTGCCAGCAGCGGGGGTGAACCCCCCGGGGAGCTGTTTTTT
CASSGGEPPGELFF
>TRBV19|TRBJ2-1|TRBD1|-
TGTGCCAGTAGTATCCCGACAGGGTCTTGGAATGAGCAGTTCTTC
CASSIPTGSWNEQFF
>TRBV7-8|TRBJ2-1|TRBD2|once
TGTGCCAGCAGCTTGACTAGCGGAACCTACAATGAGCAGTTCTTC
CASSLTSGTYNEQFF
>TRBV28|TRBJ2-5|TRBD1|once
TGTGCCAGCAGTTCTCGGACAGGGGGCTCGGAGACCCAGTACTTC
CASSSRTGGSETQYF
>TRBV7-9|TRBJ2-5|TRBD2|-
TGTGCCAGCGGGACTAGCGGGCACGGGGAGACCCAGTACTTC
CASGTSGHGETQYF
>TRBV28|TRBJ2-3|-|-
TGTGCCAGCAGTTCCCAGGGCCTAAGCACAGATACGCAGTATTTT
CASSSQGLSTDTQYF
>TRBV28|TRBJ1-2|-|-
TGTGCCAGCACCCCCGTCGAGGCCTATGGCTACACCTTC
CASTPVEAYGYTF
>TRBV27|TRBJ2-7|-|-
TGTGCCAGCAGCAGCCACTACGAGCAGTACTTC
CASSSHYEQYF
>TRBV18|TRBJ2-7|-|-
TGTGCCAGCTCACCACGTGAAGGGGACGAGCAGTACTTC
CASSPREGDEQYF
>TRBV28|TRBJ1-5|-|once
TGTGCCGCGGGGGAGAGCAATCAGCCCCAGCATTTT
CAAGESNQPQHF
>TRBV18|TRBJ1-3|-|-
TGTGCCAGCTCCTCCGGGACGGACTCTGGAAACACCATATATTTT
CASSSGTDSGNTIYF
>TRBV11-1|TRBJ2-2|-|-
TGTGCCAGCAGCTTTGACAGCCGGGGGACCGGGGAGCTGTTTTTT
CASSFDSRGTGELFF
>TRBV5-5|TRBJ1-1|-|-
TGTGCCAGCAGCTTGGACAGGGCGAACACTGAAGCTTTCTTT
CASSLDRANTEAFF
>TRBV28|TRBJ1-2|-|-
TGTGCCAGCAGTTTAGACTATGGCTACACCTTC
CASSLDYGYTF
>TRBV6-1|TRBJ2-7|TRBD1|-
TGTGCCAGCGAACAGGGGGCTTACGAGCAGTACTTC
CASEQGAYEQYF
>TRBV19|TRBJ1-2|-|-
TGTGCCAGTAGTATAGACGGCAGGATCGACTATGGCTACACCTTC
CASSIDGRIDYGYTF
>TRBV28|TRBJ1-5|TRBD1|-
TGTGCCAGCAGTTTACCCAGGGGGCAAAGCAATCAGCCCCAGCATTTT
CASSLPRGQSNQPQHF
>TRBV28|TRBJ1-4|-|-
TGTGCCAGCAGTCCACCCACTGGGGAAAAACTGTTTTTT
CASSPPTGEKLFF
>TRBV16|TRBJ2-3|-|-
TGTGCCAGCAGCCACCGAACAGATACGCAGTATTTT
CASSHRTDTQYF
>TRBV2|TRBJ2-3|-|-
TGTGCCAGCAGGAGGGACTCCACAGATACGCAGTATTTT
CASRRDSTDTQYF
>TRBV7-9|TRBJ2-7|TRBD1|-
TGTGCCAGCAGCTTAGTTTCAGGACAGGCCTACGAGCAGTACTTC
CASSLVSGQAYEQYF
>TRBV7-2|TRBJ2-1|-|-
TGTGCCAGCAGCAAGGCCCGGGGCAATGAGCAGTTCTTC
CASSKARGNEQFF
>TRBV10-2|TRBJ1-5|-|few
TGCGCCAGCAGTGAGCTGGGGATTAATCAGCCCCAGCATTTT
CASSELGINQPQHF
>TRBV19|TRBJ1-2|-|-
TGTGCCAGTAGTATAGGCCGGGCGGTCGGCGGCTACACCTTC
CASSIGRAVGGYTF
>TRBV5-6|TRBJ2-7|-|-
TGTGCCAGCAGCTTACTGCCAGGAGCCTACGAGCAGTACTTC
CASSLLPGAYEQYF
>TRBV2|TRBJ1-1|-|once
TGTGCCAGCCGAGCAGCACGTTCTGGCACTGAAGCTTTCTTT
CASRAARSGTEAFF
>TRBV7-9|TRBJ1-1|-|once
TGTGCCAGCACCTTTACAGGGGAAGCTTTCTTT
CASTFTGEAFF
>TRBV5-1|TRBJ2-7|-|-
TGCGCCAGCAGCTTAAGAGAGTTTTCCTACGAGCAGTACTTC
CASSLREFSYEQYF